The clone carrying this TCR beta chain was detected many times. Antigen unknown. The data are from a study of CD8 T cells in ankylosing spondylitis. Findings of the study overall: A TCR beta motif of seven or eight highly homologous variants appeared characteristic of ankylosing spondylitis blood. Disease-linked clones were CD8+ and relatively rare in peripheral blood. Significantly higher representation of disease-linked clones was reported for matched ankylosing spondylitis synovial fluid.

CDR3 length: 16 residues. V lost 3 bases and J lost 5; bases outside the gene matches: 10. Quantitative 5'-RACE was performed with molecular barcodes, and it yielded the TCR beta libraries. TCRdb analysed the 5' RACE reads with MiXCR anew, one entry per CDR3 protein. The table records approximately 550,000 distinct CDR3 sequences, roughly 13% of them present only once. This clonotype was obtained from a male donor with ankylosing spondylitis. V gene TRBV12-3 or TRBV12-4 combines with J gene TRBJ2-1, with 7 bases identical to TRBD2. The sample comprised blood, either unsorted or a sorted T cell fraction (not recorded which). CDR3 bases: TGTGCCAGCAGTTTCCCGAGGCGGGAGAGGAACAATGAGCAGTTCTTC. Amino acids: CASSFPRRERNNEQFF.